The following is a T cell receptor (beta chain) sequence with its context. Its antigen is not identified. This entry belongs to a study of shared clonotypes between healthy human individuals. Sorted-subset replicate PCR reactions were performed with 150 to 200 ng DNA, corresponding to about 30,000 T cell genomes. Source study methods: Because ImmunoSEQ provided only junction sequences with no quality scores, the filtering differed. TCRdb's copy holds only in-frame clones and misses some; the assay was immunoSEQ multiplex PCR. V, J and clone size are those of that table, while D and trimming were read from the DNA. This sample has about 2.2 million clones; just under 95% occur once, and the top ten carry around 1.8%. The naive CD8 subset, CD45RO-negative cells positively selected for CCR7, excluded terminally differentiated effector memory CD45RA+ cells. This CDR3 spans 14 amino acids. V was clipped by 3 bases and J by 2 bases, with 11 bases between them. Germline V CDR1 and CDR2: MNHNS, SASEGT.

Study-wide points: As a rule, naive subsets had a larger estimated richness than memory subsets. Compared with clonotypes that all four donors shared, non-shared clonotypes had lower generation probabilities.

Sequenced input: naive CD8+ T cells from PBMCs. This receptor was obtained from a man younger than 35 in good health. Some clones in this sample may be carry-over from other donors' samples. The V call is TRBV6-1, the J call TRBJ2-7, with D perhaps being TRBD1 or TRBD2 (6 bases each). CDR3 in DNA: TGTGCCAGCAGTGACGGGGGCCTTGCCTACGAGCAGTACTTC. Translation gives CASSDGGLAYEQYF.